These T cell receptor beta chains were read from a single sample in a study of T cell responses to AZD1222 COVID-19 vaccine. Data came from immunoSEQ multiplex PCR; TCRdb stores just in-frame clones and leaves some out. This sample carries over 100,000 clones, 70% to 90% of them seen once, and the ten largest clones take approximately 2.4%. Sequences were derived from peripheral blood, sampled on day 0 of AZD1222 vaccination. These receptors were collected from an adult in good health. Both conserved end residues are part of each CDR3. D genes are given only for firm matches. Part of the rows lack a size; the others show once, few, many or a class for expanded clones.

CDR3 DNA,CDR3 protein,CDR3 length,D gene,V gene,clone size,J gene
TGTGCCAGTAGTAAGGACCGGCCCGGGGAGCTGTTTTTT,CASSKDRPGELFF,13,NA,TRBV19,NA,TRBJ2-2
TGTGCCAGAAGCTTAGCGGGAATCCCGGACAGGGGTTCGCCCCTCCACTTT,CARSLAGIPDRGSPLHF,17,NA,TRBV7-5,NA,TRBJ1-6
TGTGCCACCAGAGGTGGGGGGGCGAACACCGGGGAGCTGTTTTTT,CATRGGGANTGELFF,15,TRBD2,TRBV24-1,NA,TRBJ2-2
TGTGCCAGCAGCTCCCAAGGGACTAGCGGGAGCGATGAGCAGTTCTTC,CASSSQGTSGSDEQFF,16,TRBD2,TRBV7-6,once,TRBJ2-1
TGTGCCAGCAGTTACTCCTTGGCGGGGAGAAAGGATACGCAGTATTTT,CASSYSLAGRKDTQYF,16,NA,TRBV6-2/TRBV6-3,NA,TRBJ2-3
TGTGCCAGCAGTCGCTCGGGGGGAAGGGGTAATGAGCAGTTCTTC,CASSRSGGRGNEQFF,15,TRBD2,TRBV6-5,NA,TRBJ2-1
TGTGCCAGCAGTGAAGCAAATAGGGGGCAACGTGGCTACACCTTC,CASSEANRGQRGYTF,15,TRBD1,TRBV6-1,NA,TRBJ1-2
TGTGCCAGCAGCTTAGACGAGGGCACGCAGTATTTT,CASSLDEGTQYF,12,NA,TRBV7-9,NA,TRBJ2-3
TGTGCCAGCAGTTACGAGGTCTCTGGAAACACCATATATTTT,CASSYEVSGNTIYF,14,NA,TRBV6-6,once,TRBJ1-3
TGTGCCAGCAGTGAAGGGGGTTTTGGCTACACCTTC,CASSEGGFGYTF,12,NA,TRBV2,NA,TRBJ1-2
TGCAGCGTTGTCTGGCAGGGAAGAGGCTACACCTTC,CSVVWQGRGYTF,12,NA,TRBV29-1,once,TRBJ1-2
TGTGCCAGTAGTATTACGGGACTAGCGTGGAAAGAGACCCAGTACTTC,CASSITGLAWKETQYF,16,TRBD2,TRBV19,once,TRBJ2-5
TGTGCCAGCAGTCAGACAGGGTCGCAGAACGGGGAGCTGTTTTTT,CASSQTGSQNGELFF,15,TRBD1,TRBV7-3,NA,TRBJ2-2
TGTGCCAGCAGCTTAGGACAGGGGAGCCAGCCCCAGCATTTT,CASSLGQGSQPQHF,14,TRBD1,TRBV7-2,NA,TRBJ1-5
TGTGCCAGCAGCTTAGCCAGGGGGCCTGGGGCCAACGTCCTGACTTTC,CASSLARGPGANVLTF,16,TRBD1,TRBV7-9,NA,TRBJ2-6
TGTGCCACCAGTGGGGGGGAGAGGGCATCTGAAGCTTTCTTT,CATSGGERASEAFF,14,NA,TRBV24-1,NA,TRBJ1-1
TGTGCCAGCAGACAAACGAACACCGGGGAGCTGTTTTTT,CASRQTNTGELFF,13,NA,TRBV6-5,NA,TRBJ2-2
TGTGCCTGGAGAGGGGGGCGGAACTATGGCTACACCTTC,CAWRGGRNYGYTF,13,NA,TRBV30,few,TRBJ1-2
TGTGCCAGCAGTTTGCGACAGGCCTATTCATGCGAGCAGTACTTC,CASSLRQAYSCEQYF,15,NA,TRBV28,NA,TRBJ2-7
TGTGCCAGCAGAACCTGGCAGGGGGCGCCTGGGGAGCAGTACTTC,CASRTWQGAPGEQYF,15,TRBD1,TRBV28,NA,TRBJ2-7
TGTGCCAGCAGGAACACACAGGGGGCAACAGATACGCAGTATTTT,CASRNTQGATDTQYF,15,TRBD1,TRBV2,NA,TRBJ2-3
TGTGCCAGCAGCTTAGATGGCGGGACTGAAGCTTTCTTT,CASSLDGGTEAFF,13,NA,TRBV7-3,NA,TRBJ1-1
TGTGCCAGCAGCCCTTGGACATCTAGCACAGATACGCAGTATTTT,CASSPWTSSTDTQYF,15,NA,TRBV7-2,few,TRBJ2-3
TGTGCCACCAGTGACACTGTCATTGAGCAGTTCTTC,CATSDTVIEQFF,12,NA,TRBV24-1,NA,TRBJ2-1
TGTGCCAGCAGTTTAAAACGTGGGGGCAGCGACGAGCAGTACTTC,CASSLKRGGSDEQYF,15,NA,TRBV28,NA,TRBJ2-7
TGTGCCAGCAGTGGGGAGGGGGCGAGGGAGCAGTACTTC,CASSGEGAREQYF,13,NA,TRBV2,NA,TRBJ2-7
TGTGCCAGCAGCTCCCAAGGCCCGGGGTACGAGCAGTACTTC,CASSSQGPGYEQYF,14,NA,TRBV9,NA,TRBJ2-7
TGCGCCAGCAGCTTGGCCGGGACAGAACAAGAGACCCAGTACTTC,CASSLAGTEQETQYF,15,TRBD1,TRBV5-1,NA,TRBJ2-5
TGTGCCGGGGGTAACACTGAAGCTTTCTTT,CAGGNTEAFF,10,NA,TRBV19,NA,TRBJ1-1
TGTGCCAGCAGTTTCAGGGGTACTAGCACAGATACGCAGTATTTT,CASSFRGTSTDTQYF,15,NA,TRBV28,few,TRBJ2-3
TGTGCCAGCAGTGCCCAGGGGGGGTCGCTCACCGGGGAGCTGTTTTTT,CASSAQGGSLTGELFF,16,NA,TRBV6-1,once,TRBJ2-2
TGTGCCAGCAGGGGACAGGGGGGGGAAAAACTGTTTTTT,CASRGQGGEKLFF,13,TRBD1,TRBV6-5,NA,TRBJ1-4
TGTGCCAGCTCCCTCACAGGGAAGGCGAAGACTGAAGCTTTCTTT,CASSLTGKAKTEAFF,15,NA,TRBV18,few,TRBJ1-1
TGCGCCAGCAGTGGAGGGGCAAGGGGCCACCTTGGGTATGGCTACACCTTC,CASSGGARGHLGYGYTF,17,NA,TRBV10-2,NA,TRBJ1-2
TGTGCCAGTAGCCAGACTAGCGGGAGAAATGAGCAGTTCTTC,CASSQTSGRNEQFF,14,TRBD2,TRBV19,NA,TRBJ2-1
TGTGCCTGGAGAGTCCTAGCGGGGGGCAATGAGCAGTTCTTC,CAWRVLAGGNEQFF,14,TRBD2,TRBV30,NA,TRBJ2-1
TGCGCCAGCGGATACCTGGGACAGGGCCCGGTTGGCCGGAACACCGGGGAGCTGTTTTTT,CASGYLGQGPVGRNTGELFF,20,TRBD1,TRBV23-1,NA,TRBJ2-2
TGTGCCAGCAGCCCCCGGGACTTTTACAATGAGCAGTTCTTC,CASSPRDFYNEQFF,14,NA,TRBV3-1/TRBV3-2,once,TRBJ2-1
TGTGCCAGCAGAATCGGGGGGGACAATGAAAAACTGTTTTTT,CASRIGGDNEKLFF,14,NA,TRBV9,NA,TRBJ1-4
TGTGCCAGCAGCGTAGAACTAGCGGGCAACACCGGGGAGCTGTTTTTT,CASSVELAGNTGELFF,16,TRBD2,TRBV9,few,TRBJ2-2
TGTGCCAGCAGTCCGGGGACAGGGAATACAGCTTTCTTT,CASSPGTGNTAFF,13,TRBD1,TRBV27,NA,TRBJ1-1
TGCAGCGTTACCGGGACACCGAACACCGGGGAGCTGTTTTTT,CSVTGTPNTGELFF,14,NA,TRBV29-1,NA,TRBJ2-2
TGCGCCAGCAGCCAAGCGGGGCGGACCGTTACGACCGGGGAGCTGTTTTTT,CASSQAGRTVTTGELFF,17,NA,TRBV4-1,NA,TRBJ2-2
TGTGCCAGCAGCGTCCACAGGGGCGGAACATCTGGCTACACCTTC,CASSVHRGGTSGYTF,15,NA,TRBV12-1,NA,TRBJ1-2
TGCGCCAGCAGCTCCGGGCCGGGTGATGAAAAACTGTTTTTT,CASSSGPGDEKLFF,14,NA,TRBV5-1,once,TRBJ1-4
TGTGCCAGCAGTAAACAGGGATTGGATCAGCCCCAGCATTTT,CASSKQGLDQPQHF,14,NA,TRBV6-5,NA,TRBJ1-5
TGTGCCAGCAGACCGCCGGGACTAGCGGGAGAGCAGTTCTTC,CASRPPGLAGEQFF,14,TRBD2,TRBV3-1/TRBV3-2,NA,TRBJ2-1
TGTGCCAGCAGCTCCACCCCGGGACAGCTGATTAACACTGAAGCTTTCTTT,CASSSTPGQLINTEAFF,17,TRBD1,TRBV7-2,NA,TRBJ1-1